The next 2 T cell receptor beta chains were all read from a single sample in a study of shared clonotypes between healthy human individuals. Sequencing was performed with immunoSEQ multiplex PCR; in TCRdb, only in-frame clones are kept and a portion is missing. The sample has approximately 110,000 clones, 65% to 75% seen once. Sequencing was done on a sample of memory CD8+ T cells sorted from blood. Subset noted: CD45RO+ cells pooled with CCR7-negative TemRA cells. The receptors were sampled from a young woman in good health.

In regard to this clone: Other DNA sequences of this sample code for an identical CDR3. V is TRBV18 and J is TRBJ1-1; possibly TRBD1 for D (6 bases). This CDR3 comprises 14 residues. Trimming took off 3 bases at V and 2 bases at J, with 10 bases between the two ends. The germline CDR1 and CDR2 sequences are KGHSH and LQKENI. The CDR3 nucleotides are TGTGCCAGCTCACCTCAGGGGTCAAACACTGAAGCTTTCTTT. It yields the protein CASSPQGSNTEAFF.

V is TRBV5-6 and J is TRBJ2-7, with 8 bases matching TRBD2. Germline lookup yields CDR1 SGHDT and CDR2 YYEEEE. J gave up 6 bases and V 4 bases, and 9 bases lay outside the gene matches. The CDR3 has 14 residues. CDR3 in amino acids: CASSLPGLEGEQYF. The CDR3, as DNA: TGTGCCAGCAGCCTACCGGGACTAGAAGGCGAGCAGTACTTC.